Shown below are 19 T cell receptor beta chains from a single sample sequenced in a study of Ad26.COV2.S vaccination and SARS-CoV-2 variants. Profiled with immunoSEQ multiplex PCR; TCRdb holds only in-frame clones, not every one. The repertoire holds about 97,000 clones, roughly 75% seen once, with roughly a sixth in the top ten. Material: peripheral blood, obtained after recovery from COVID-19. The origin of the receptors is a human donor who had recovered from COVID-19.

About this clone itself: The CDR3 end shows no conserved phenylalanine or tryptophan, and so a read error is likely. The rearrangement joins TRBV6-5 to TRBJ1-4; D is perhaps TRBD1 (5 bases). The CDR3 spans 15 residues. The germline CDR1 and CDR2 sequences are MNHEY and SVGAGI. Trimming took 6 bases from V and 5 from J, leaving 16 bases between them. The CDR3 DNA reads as TGTGCCAGCAGCGGAACAGGCCTCCCGAATGAAAAACTGTTTCTT. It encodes CASSGTGLPNEKLFL.

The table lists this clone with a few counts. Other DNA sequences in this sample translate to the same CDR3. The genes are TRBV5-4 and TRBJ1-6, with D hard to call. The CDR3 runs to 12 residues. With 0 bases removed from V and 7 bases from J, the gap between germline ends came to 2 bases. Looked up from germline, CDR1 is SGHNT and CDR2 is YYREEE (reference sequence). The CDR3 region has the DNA TGTGCCAGCAGCTTGGTGAATTCACCCCTCCACTTT. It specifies CASSLVNSPLHF.

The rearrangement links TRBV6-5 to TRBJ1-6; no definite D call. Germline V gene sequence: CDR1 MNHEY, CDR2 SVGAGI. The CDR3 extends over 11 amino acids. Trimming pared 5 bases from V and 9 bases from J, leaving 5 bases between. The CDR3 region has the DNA TGTGCCAGCAGTCGGGTTTCACCCCTCCACTTT. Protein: CASSRVSPLHF.

The CDR3 here is CASSYSPGELFF. CDR3 bases: TGTGCCAGCAGTTACTCCCCTGGGGAGCTGTTTTTT. The chain links TRBV6-5 to TRBJ2-2; D unclear. V was trimmed by 0 bases and J by 8 bases, leaving 4 bases between them. The CDR3 spans 12 residues. CDR1 and CDR2 from the germline V gene are MNHEY and SVGAGI.

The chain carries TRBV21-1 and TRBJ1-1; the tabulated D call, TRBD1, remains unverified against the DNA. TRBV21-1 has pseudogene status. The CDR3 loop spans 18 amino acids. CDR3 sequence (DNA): TGTGCCAGCAGCTACCCATCCATCGAGGGACAGAAGAACACTGAAGCTTTCTTT. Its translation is CASSYPSIEGQKNTEAFF.

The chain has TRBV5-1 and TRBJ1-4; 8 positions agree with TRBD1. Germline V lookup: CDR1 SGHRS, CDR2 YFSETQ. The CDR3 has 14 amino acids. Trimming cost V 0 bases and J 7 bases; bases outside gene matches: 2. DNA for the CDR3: TGCGCCAGCAGCTTGGACAGGGGGAGTGAAAAACTGTTTTTT. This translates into CASSLDRGSEKLFF.

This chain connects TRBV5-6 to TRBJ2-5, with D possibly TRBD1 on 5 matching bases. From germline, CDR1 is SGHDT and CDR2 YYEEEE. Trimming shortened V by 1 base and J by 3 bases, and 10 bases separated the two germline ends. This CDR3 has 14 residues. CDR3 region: CASSLTGNKETQYF. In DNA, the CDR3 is TGTGCCAGCAGCTTGACAGGAAACAAAGAGACCCAGTACTTC.

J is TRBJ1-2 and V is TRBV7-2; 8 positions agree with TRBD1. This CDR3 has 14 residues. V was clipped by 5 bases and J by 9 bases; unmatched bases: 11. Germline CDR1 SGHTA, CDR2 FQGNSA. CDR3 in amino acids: CASSPADRGSSYTF. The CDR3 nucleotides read TGTGCCAGCAGCCCCGCTGACAGGGGCTCAAGCTACACCTTC.

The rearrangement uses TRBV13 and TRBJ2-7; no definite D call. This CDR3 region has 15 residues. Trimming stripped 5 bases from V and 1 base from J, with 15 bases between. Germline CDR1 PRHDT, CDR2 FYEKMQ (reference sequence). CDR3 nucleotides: TGTGCCAGCAGCCAGGCCTGGGTAAGGTCCTACGAGCAGTACTTC. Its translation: CASSQAWVRSYEQYF. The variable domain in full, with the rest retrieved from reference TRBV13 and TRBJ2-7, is AAGVIQSPRHLIKEKRETATLKCYPIPRHDTVYWYQQGPGQDPQFLISFYEKMQSDKGSIPDRFSAQQFSDYHSELNMSSLELGDSALYFCASSQAWVRSYEQYFGPGTRLTVT.

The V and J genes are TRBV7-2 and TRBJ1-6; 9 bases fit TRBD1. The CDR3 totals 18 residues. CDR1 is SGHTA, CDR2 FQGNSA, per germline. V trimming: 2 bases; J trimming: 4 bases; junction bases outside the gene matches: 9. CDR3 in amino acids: CASSLPTSGTGYNSPLHF. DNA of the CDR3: TGTGCCAGCAGCTTACCAACGTCCGGGACAGGGTATAATTCACCCCTCCACTTT.

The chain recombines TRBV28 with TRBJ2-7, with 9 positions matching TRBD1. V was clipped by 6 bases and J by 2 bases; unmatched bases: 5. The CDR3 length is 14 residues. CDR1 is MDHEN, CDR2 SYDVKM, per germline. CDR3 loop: CASRTGTGTYEQYF. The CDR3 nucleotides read TGTGCCAGCAGAACCGGGACAGGGACCTACGAGCAGTACTTC. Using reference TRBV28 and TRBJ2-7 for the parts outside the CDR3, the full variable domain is DVKVTQSSRYLVKRTGEKVFLECVQDMDHENMFWYRQDPGLGLRLIYFSYDVKMKEKGDIPEGYSVSREKKERFSLILESASTNQTSMYLCASRTGTGTYEQYFGPGTRLTVT.

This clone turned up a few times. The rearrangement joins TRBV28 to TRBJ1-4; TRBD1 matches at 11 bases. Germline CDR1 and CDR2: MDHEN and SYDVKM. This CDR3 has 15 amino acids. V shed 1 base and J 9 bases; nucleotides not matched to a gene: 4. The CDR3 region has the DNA TGTGCCAGCAGTTTATCGGGACAGGGGGGGCAAAAACTGTTTTTT. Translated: CASSLSGQGGQKLFF.

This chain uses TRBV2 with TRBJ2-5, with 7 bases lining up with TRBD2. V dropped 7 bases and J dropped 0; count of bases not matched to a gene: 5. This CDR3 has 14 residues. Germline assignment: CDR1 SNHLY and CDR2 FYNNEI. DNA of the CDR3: TGTGCCAGCAACCAGCGGGGCTACCAAGAGACCCAGTACTTC. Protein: CASNQRGYQETQYF.

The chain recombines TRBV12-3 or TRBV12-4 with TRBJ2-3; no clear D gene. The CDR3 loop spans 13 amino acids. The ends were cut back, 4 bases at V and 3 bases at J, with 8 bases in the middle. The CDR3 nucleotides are TGTGCCAGCAGTTCGTTAGCAACAGATACGCAGTATTTT. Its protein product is CASSSLATDTQYF.

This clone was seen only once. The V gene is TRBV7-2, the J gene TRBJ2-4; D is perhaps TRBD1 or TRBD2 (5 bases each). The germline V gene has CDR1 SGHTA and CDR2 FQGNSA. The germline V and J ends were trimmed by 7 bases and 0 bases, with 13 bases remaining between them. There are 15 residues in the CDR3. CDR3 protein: CASTPPGTAKNIQYF. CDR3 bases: TGTGCCAGCACCCCGCCCGGGACAGCCAAAAACATTCAGTACTTC.

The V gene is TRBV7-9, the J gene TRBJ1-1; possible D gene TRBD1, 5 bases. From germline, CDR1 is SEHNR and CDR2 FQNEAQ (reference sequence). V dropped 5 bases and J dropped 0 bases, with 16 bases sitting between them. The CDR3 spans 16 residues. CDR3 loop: CASSPLRGYVNTEAFF. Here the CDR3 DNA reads TGTGCCAGCAGCCCCCTTAGGGGATACGTGAACACTGAAGCTTTCTTT.

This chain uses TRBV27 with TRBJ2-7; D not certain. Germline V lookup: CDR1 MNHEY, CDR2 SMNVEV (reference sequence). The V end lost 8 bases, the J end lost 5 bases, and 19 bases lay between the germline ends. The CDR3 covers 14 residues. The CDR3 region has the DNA TGTGCCAGCGCCCCTTCCTACAGTCTACACGAGCAGTACTTC. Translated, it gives CASAPSYSLHEQYF.

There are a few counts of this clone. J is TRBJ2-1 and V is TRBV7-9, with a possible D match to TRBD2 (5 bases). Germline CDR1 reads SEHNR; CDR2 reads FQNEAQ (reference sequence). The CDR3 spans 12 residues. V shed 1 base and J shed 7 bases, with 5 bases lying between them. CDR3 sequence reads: CASSLGTNEQFF. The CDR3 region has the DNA TGTGCCAGCAGCTTAGGGACTAATGAGCAGTTCTTC.

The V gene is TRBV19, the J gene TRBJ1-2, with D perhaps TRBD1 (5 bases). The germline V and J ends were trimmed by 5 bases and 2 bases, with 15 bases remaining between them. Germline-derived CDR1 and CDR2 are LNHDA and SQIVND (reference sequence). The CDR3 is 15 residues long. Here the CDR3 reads CASSPRAGANYGYTF. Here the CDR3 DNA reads TGTGCCAGTAGTCCTAGAGCCGGGGCGAACTATGGCTACACCTTC.